Listed here are 22 T cell receptor beta chains from one sample, sequenced in a study of blood T cell repertoires in COVID-19. Libraries were prepared by immunoSEQ multiplex PCR; TCRdb keeps only in-frame clonotypes and omits some of them. The repertoire holds 200,000 to 250,000 clones, with more than 80% as singletons. The sequenced material came from PBMCs or T cells enriched from blood (not recorded which). Receptors were obtained from a woman aged 35 to 49 with acute COVID-19.

This sequence joins TRBV7-2 and TRBJ2-5; D is perhaps TRBD1 (6 bases). The CDR3 runs 19 residues. From germline, CDR1 is SGHTA and CDR2 FQGNSA. The germline V and J ends were trimmed by 2 bases and 5 bases, with 27 bases remaining between them. The CDR3: CASSLYSIGQGYGVETQYF. In nucleotides, the CDR3 is TGTGCCAGCAGCTTATATTCAATCGGGCAGGGGTACGGGGTGGAGACCCAGTACTTC.

V is TRBV9 and J is TRBJ1-6; D gene uncertain. Germline CDR1 and CDR2: SGDLS and YYNGEE. The CDR3 totals 13 residues. Deletions cut 0 bases from V and 12 bases from J, with 10 bases between. CDR3 residues: CASSVGGNGPLHF. Written as DNA, the CDR3 is TGTGCCAGCAGCGTAGGCGGGAATGGACCCCTCCACTTT.

The chain joins TRBV18 to TRBJ1-1; maybe TRBD1 (6 bases). From germline, CDR1 is KGHSH and CDR2 LQKENI. This CDR3 is 15 amino acids long. Trimming pared 4 bases from V and 4 bases from J, leaving 16 bases between. CDR3: CASSLGGLVGTEAFF. The CDR3 DNA follows: TGTGCCAGCTCACTGGGGGGGCTTGTGGGCACTGAAGCTTTCTTT.

The chain links TRBV19 to TRBJ1-2; 7 bases map to TRBD1. Germline assignment: CDR1 LNHDA and CDR2 SQIVND (reference sequence). This CDR3 region has 14 residues. V dropped 6 bases and J dropped 2; count of bases not matched to a gene: 6. The CDR3 is CASRDRFLNYGYTF. The CDR3 coding sequence is TGTGCCAGTAGGGACAGGTTCCTGAACTATGGCTACACCTTC.

About this clone: Germline and junction disagree at one end, which may indicate a read error. CDR3 in amino acids: CASSSTGTSSIDTQYF. The CDR3 region has the DNA TGTGCCAGCAGCTCTACAGGGACCTCTAGCATAGATACGCAGTATTTT. V and J are TRBV7-7 and TRBJ2-3, with D maybe TRBD1 (6 bases). There are 16 residues in the CDR3. Looked up from germline, CDR1 is SSHAT and CDR2 is FNYEAQ (reference sequence).

The genes are TRBV19 and TRBJ1-5; 8 nucleotides match TRBD1. Looked up from germline, CDR1 is LNHDA and CDR2 is SQIVND (reference sequence). V lost 0 bases, J lost 7 bases, and 5 bases stayed unmatched. The CDR3 has 15 amino acids. CDR3 in DNA: TGTGCCAGTAGTATAGAACAGGGGGTAACGCAGCCCCAGCATTTT. Amino acids: CASSIEQGVTQPQHF. The full variable domain, its missing parts supplied by reference TRBV19 and TRBJ1-5, is DGGITQSPKYLFRKEGQNVTLSCEQNLNHDAMYWYRQDPGQGLRLIYYSQIVNDFQKGDIAEGYSVSREKKESFPLTVTSAQKNPTAFYLCASSIEQGVTQPQHFGDGTRLSIL.

J is TRBJ2-1 and V is TRBV19; the match to TRBD2 covers 14 bases. The CDR3 covers 16 residues. From germline, CDR1 is LNHDA and CDR2 SQIVND (reference sequence). The V gene end was trimmed by 7 bases and the J gene end by 6 bases; junction bases not matched to a gene: 8. CDR3 coding DNA: TGTGCCAGTACCACTACTGGACTAGCGGGGGGCAATGAGCAGTTCTTC. Protein product: CASTTTGLAGGNEQFF.

This clone was recorded only once. This chain uses TRBV2 with TRBJ1-1; 8 bases are shared with TRBD1. V shed 6 bases and J 1 base; nucleotides not matched to a gene: 4. This CDR3 has 14 residues. Germline-derived CDR1 and CDR2 are SNHLY and FYNNEI. The CDR3 bases are TGTGCCAGCAGGGGACAGGACCGGAACACTGAAGCTTTCTTT. Encoded protein: CASRGQDRNTEAFF.

V is TRBV7-9 and J is TRBJ1-1; 10 bases agree with TRBD1. The germline gives CDR1 SEHNR, CDR2 FQNEAQ (reference sequence). The length of the CDR3 is 14 residues. The ends lost 4 bases at V and 6 bases at J; junction bases unmatched: 5. The CDR3: CASSSDRGPAEAFF. The CDR3 region has the DNA TGTGCCAGCAGCTCTGACAGGGGGCCTGCTGAAGCTTTCTTT.

The V and J genes are TRBV19 and TRBJ1-1; tentatively, D is TRBD1 (6 bases). V lost 5 bases and J 3 bases, leaving 13 bases between the germline ends. The germline V gene has CDR1 LNHDA and CDR2 SQIVND (reference sequence). This CDR3 spans 14 amino acids. DNA of the CDR3: TGTGCCAGTAGTGATGGGGGCCGTCACACTGAAGCTTTCTTT. The encoded protein is CASSDGGRHTEAFF.

The chain uses TRBV24-1 and TRBJ1-5, with a weak D call TRBD1 (5 bases). CDR1 is KGHDR and CDR2 is SFDVKD in the germline V gene. Trimming left V 9 bases short and J 4 bases short, with 21 bases between. The CDR3 has 16 amino acids. The DNA for the CDR3 is TGTGCCACCCATGACGGCGGGGGAAATAGTAATCAGCCCCAGCATTTT. Translation gives CATHDGGGNSNQPQHF.

The CDR3 region has the DNA TGTGCCAGCAGGGCCGGCGGAAACCCTTACAATGAGCAGTTCTTC. Translated, it gives CASRAGGNPYNEQFF. The gene calls are TRBV27 and TRBJ2-1, with unresolved D. Trimming stripped 6 bases from V and 4 bases from J, with 16 bases between. CDR1 and CDR2 (germline): MNHEY, SMNVEV (reference sequence). The CDR3 consists of 15 residues.

The V and J genes are TRBV29-1 and TRBJ1-1, with a weak D call TRBD1 (5 bases). From germline, CDR1 is SQVTM and CDR2 ANQGSEA. CDR3 size: 10 residues. Trimming took 6 bases from V and 6 from J, leaving 8 bases between them. The CDR3 nucleotides are TGCAGCGTGGGGGGTCCTGAAGCTTTCTTT. As protein: CSVGGPEAFF.

The chain links TRBV13 to TRBJ1-1; the D is unclear. Between the trimmed V and J ends, which lost 6 bases and 0 bases, there was a span of 14 bases. Per germline, CDR1 PRHDT and CDR2 FYEKMQ (reference sequence). The CDR3 is made up of 15 amino acids. CDR3 DNA sequence: TGTGCCAGCAGTACCAGGATGCTCATGAACACTGAAGCTTTCTTT. Amino acids: CASSTRMLMNTEAFF. The whole variable domain, remainder taken from reference TRBV13 and TRBJ1-1, is AAGVIQSPRHLIKEKRETATLKCYPIPRHDTVYWYQQGPGQDPQFLISFYEKMQSDKGSIPDRFSAQQFSDYHSELNMSSLELGDSALYFCASSTRMLMNTEAFFGQGTRLTVV.

The chain combines TRBV19 with TRBJ2-2; 9 nucleotides align to TRBD2. This CDR3 comprises 16 residues. CDR1 and CDR2 from the germline V gene are LNHDA and SQIVND (reference sequence). The V segment lost 3 bases and the J segment 0 bases; nucleotides outside the gene matches: 2. For the CDR3, the DNA is TGTGCCAGTAGTATTCGACTAGCGGCGAACACCGGGGAGCTGTTTTTT. It translates to CASSIRLAANTGELFF. The full variable domain, its missing parts supplied by reference TRBV19 and TRBJ2-2, is DGGITQSPKYLFRKEGQNVTLSCEQNLNHDAMYWYRQDPGQGLRLIYYSQIVNDFQKGDIAEGYSVSREKKESFPLTVTSAQKNPTAFYLCASSIRLAANTGELFFGEGSRLTVL.

This clone was counted a single time. The chain has TRBV19 and TRBJ1-2; D might be TRBD1 (5 bases). This CDR3 has 16 amino acids. V was shortened by 1 base and J by 0 bases, with 12 bases between the two germline ends. The germline gives CDR1 LNHDA, CDR2 SQIVND (reference sequence). CDR3 nucleotide sequence: TGTGCCAGTAGTATAGCCGCAGGGTCGCCTAACTATGGCTACACCTTC. Translating gives CASSIAAGSPNYGYTF.

This chain links TRBV13 with TRBJ2-1; D perhaps matches TRBD1 (5 bases). The germline CDR1 and CDR2 sequences are PRHDT and FYEKMQ (reference sequence). This CDR3 comprises 16 residues. V was shortened by 6 bases and J by 4 bases, with 19 bases between the two germline ends. The CDR3, as DNA: TGTGCCAGCAGTATAAGGGGTGGTGGAGAATACAATGAGCAGTTCTTC. Its protein is CASSIRGGGEYNEQFF.

This clone was detected only once. The V gene is TRBV28, the J gene TRBJ1-5; D gene unclear. Trimming took off 6 bases at V and 0 bases at J, with 15 bases between the two ends. The CDR3 has 16 amino acids. Germline V gene data show CDR1 as MDHEN and CDR2 as SYDVKM. CDR3 sequence reads: CASRPHIPISNQPQHF. CDR3 nucleotide sequence: TGTGCCAGCAGACCCCATATACCTATTAGCAATCAGCCCCAGCATTTT.

The chain recombines TRBV30 with TRBJ1-1; 9 nucleotides agree with TRBD1. Trimming at V came to 5 bases and at J to 10 bases, leaving 5 bases not matched to a gene. Germline CDR1 and CDR2: GTSNPN and SVGIG (reference sequence). This CDR3 is 11 amino acids long. The CDR3 nucleotides are TGTGCCTGGTGGGACAGGGCGCGAGCTTTCTTT. It is translated as CAWWDRARAFF.

This chain connects TRBV5-1 to TRBJ1-2, with TRBD1 as a possible D gene (5 bases). Trimming took 0 bases from V and 4 from J, leaving 7 bases between them. CDR3 length equals 13 residues. The germline CDR1 and CDR2 sequences are SGHRS and YFSETQ. The CDR3 nucleotides are TGCGCCAGCAGCTTGGCAGGGATCTATGGCTACACCTTC. Translating gives CASSLAGIYGYTF. Full variable domain (remainder filled in from reference TRBV5-1 and TRBJ1-2): KAGVTQTPRYLIKTRGQQVTLSCSPISGHRSVSWYQQTPGQGLQFLFEYFSETQRNKGNFPGRFSGRQFSNSRSEMNVSTLELGDSALYLCASSLAGIYGYTFGSGTRLTVV.

The rearrangement joins TRBV4-2 to TRBJ2-7, with 8 nucleotides matching TRBD1. V was pared by 4 bases and J by 3 bases, with 8 bases of the junction left unmatched. The CDR3 has 15 amino acids. CDR1 is LGHNA, CDR2 YNFKEQ, per germline. The CDR3 loop reads CASSLTRDRSYEQYV. CDR3 sequence (DNA): TGTGCCAGCAGCCTTACCAGGGACAGGAGCTACGAGCAGTACGTC.

The rearrangement links TRBV28 to TRBJ2-5; D might be TRBD1 (6 bases). V lost 8 bases to trimming and J lost 2 bases, with 12 bases between them. The germline gives CDR1 MDHEN, CDR2 SYDVKM. The CDR3 extends over 13 amino acids. The CDR3 coding sequence is TGTGCCAGCGCCGCAGGGGCGCAAGAGACCCAGTACTTC. Its protein is CASAAGAQETQYF.